The T cell receptor beta chain under discussion was sequenced for a study of cytomegalovirus exposure and HLA in healthy donors. The study ran its PCR with 60 Vbeta and 13 Jbeta primers. The assay was immunoSEQ multiplex PCR, and TCRdb's table has in-frame clones only and misses some. This table holds 40,000 to 50,000 clones. This CDR3 spans 19 amino acids. V lost 2 bases to trimming and J lost 5 bases; unmatched junction nucleotides: 19. Per the germline V gene, CDR1 is SGHAT and CDR2 is FQNNGV. The TCR sequence derives from a man aged 25 to 45 in good health and CMV-seronegative. This sequence joins TRBV11-2 and TRBJ1-1, with 8 bases fitting TRBD1. Sequencing was carried out using PBMCs. The DNA of the CDR3 is TGTGCCAGCAGCTTAATAGGAGCGCCAGGGGGCGCGGGGAGAACTGAAGCTTTCTTT. It encodes CASSLIGAPGGAGRTEAFF.